This record concerns one T cell receptor beta chain sequence. The antigen it binds to is not known. Within one base of it there is no much larger clone, and no base qualities were kept. The CDR3 regions of human TCRbeta chains were analyzed by immunosequencing. From the authors' description of their analysis: TCRs in the repertoires were compared against a reference library of SARS-CoV-2-specific TCRs that had been generated with the MIRA antigen-specificity platform. Breadth was defined as the fraction of unique TCRs that were SARS-CoV-2-associated. Depth was defined as the fraction of total T cells that were SARS-CoV-2-associated. Using the MIRA data, every spike-specific TCR was mapped to the spike region that the TCR reacted to and assigned to either a CD4 or a CD8 class. Log10-transformed breadth and depth values were compared by one-way ANOVA with Sidak's multiple comparisons tests. TCRdb stores this immuneACCESS table with in-frame sequences only. Part of the clones is absent; in the studies checked, under half of the shortfall reflects unresolved V genes, and no reason is known for the rest. V and J calls and clone size are those listed in that table; D and trimming were worked out from the DNA. The sample records 180,000 or so clones, less than 95% of which are singletons. Approximately 0.6% of the sample is taken by the ten largest.

The entry originates in a study of T cell responses to AZD1222 COVID-19 vaccine (dated by TCRdb to the early 2020s). Looking at the study overall: AZD1222 recipients whose second dose came at about 4 weeks and those whose second dose came at about 12 weeks were combined into one group, since spike-specific TCR depth and breadth did not differ between the two schedules. Trial participants were enrolled by age into 18-55, 56-69 and 70-plus year subgroups, with approximately 150, 28 and 58 TCR-sequenced participants respectively. A total of over 230 trial participants underwent TCR sequencing, of whom nearly 210 received two doses of AZD1222 and about 26 received two doses of the MenACWY control vaccine.

The investigation overall reported the following: Because no day 14 peak-response samples were available, repertoires were characterized only after the peak T cell response. The 56-69-year group was small, and its depth increase did not reach significance, likely because of low power. Reportedly, close to half of the unique spike-specific TCRs recognized epitopes lying outside the regions that are mutated in the B.1.351 and B.1.1.7 variants. After two AZD1222 doses, both the breadth and the depth of spike-specific TCRs were significantly higher than at day 0 and than in MenACWY recipients. Participants were mostly white British and included more females than males, and it was suggested by the authors that clonal diversity may have been underestimated. Conclusions about previously exposed vaccinees were limited because only six AZD1222 recipients were SARS-CoV-2 seropositive at baseline. The vaccine-associated CD4 TCRs covered the entire spike protein, and the dominant responses fell in regions 160-218 and 743-854.

Interpreted using the paper, the time point label stands for: baseline before first vaccination. Vaccinee samples came from UK trials COV001 and COV002, including a single-blind randomized controlled phase 2/3 trial of AZD1222 (ChAdOx1 nCoV-19) in healthy adults. Trial participant PBMC samples were collected at day 0 and day 28 after the second dose for TCRbeta chain sequencing. V loses 5 bases of germline sequence and J loses 5 bases, and the interval between the two ends is 5 bases. From cysteine to phenylalanine, the CDR3 is 11 amino acids long. Solely the CDR3 DNA is kept, with 33 bases framed from the first base. CDR1 SGHAT and CDR2 FQNNGV are derived from the germline V gene.

Sequencing was performed on peripheral blood, taken on day 0 of AZD1222 vaccination. The source is an adult in good health. The rearrangement joined TRBV11-2 to TRBJ2-3; no D gene call is confident. The CDR3 reads CASSLGDTQYF. The nucleotide sequence is given as TGTGCCAGCAGCCTCGGAGATACGCAGTATTTT.